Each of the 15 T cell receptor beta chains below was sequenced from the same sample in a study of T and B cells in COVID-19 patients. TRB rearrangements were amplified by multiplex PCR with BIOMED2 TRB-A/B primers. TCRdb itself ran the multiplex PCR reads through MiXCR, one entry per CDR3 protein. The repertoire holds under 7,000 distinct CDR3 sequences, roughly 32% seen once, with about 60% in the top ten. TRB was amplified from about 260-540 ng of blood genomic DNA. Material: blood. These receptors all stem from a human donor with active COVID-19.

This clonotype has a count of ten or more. This CDR3 is CASSPTGLWGNEQFF. The CDR3 DNA is TGTGCCAGCAGTCCCACAGGGCTTTGGGGCAATGAGCAGTTCTTC. This chain connects TRBV6-2 or TRBV6-3 to TRBJ2-1; a weak D match, TRBD1 (6 bases). The CDR3 runs 15 residues. Trimming took off 5 bases at V and 6 bases at J, with 17 bases between the two ends. The germline CDR1 and CDR2 sequences are MNHEY and SVGEGT.

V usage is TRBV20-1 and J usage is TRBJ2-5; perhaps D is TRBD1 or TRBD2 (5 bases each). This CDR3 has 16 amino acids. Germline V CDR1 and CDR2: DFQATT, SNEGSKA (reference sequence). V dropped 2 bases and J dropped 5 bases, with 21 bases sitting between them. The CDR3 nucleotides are TGCAGTGCTAGACGGTGGGACGACCTCTACCCGGAGACCCAGTACTTC. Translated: CSARRWDDLYPETQYF.

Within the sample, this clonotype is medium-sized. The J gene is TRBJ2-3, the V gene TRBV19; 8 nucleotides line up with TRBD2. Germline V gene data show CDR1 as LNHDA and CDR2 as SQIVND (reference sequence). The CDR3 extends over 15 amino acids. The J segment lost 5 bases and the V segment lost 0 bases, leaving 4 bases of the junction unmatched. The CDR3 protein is CASSIEASGLDTQYF. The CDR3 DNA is TGTGCCAGTAGTATAGAGGCTAGCGGGCTAGATACGCAGTATTTT.

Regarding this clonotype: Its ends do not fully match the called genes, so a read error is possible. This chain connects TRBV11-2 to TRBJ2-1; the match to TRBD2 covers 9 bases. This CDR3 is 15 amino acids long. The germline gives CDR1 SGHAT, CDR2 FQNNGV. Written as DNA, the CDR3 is TGTGCCAGCAGTTTAGCGGGAGCTAATGTGGATGAGCAGTTCTTC. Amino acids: CASSLAGANVDEQFF.

Written as DNA, the CDR3 is TGCAGTGCTAGAGGGGGGACTAGCGGTTCCTCCTACGAGCAGTACTTC. Encoded protein: CSARGGTSGSSYEQYF. The V and J genes are TRBV20-1 and TRBJ2-7; 11 bases map to TRBD2. The V gene's germline CDR1 is DFQATT and CDR2 SNEGSKA (reference sequence). This CDR3 has 16 amino acids. V shed 1 base and J 0 bases; nucleotides not matched to a gene: 5.

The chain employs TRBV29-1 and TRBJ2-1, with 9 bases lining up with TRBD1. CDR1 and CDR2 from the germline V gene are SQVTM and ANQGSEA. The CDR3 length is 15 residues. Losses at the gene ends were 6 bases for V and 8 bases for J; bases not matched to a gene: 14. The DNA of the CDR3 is TGCAGCGTGGGCTCCGGGACAGGGACGTTGTATGAGCAGTTCTTC. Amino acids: CSVGSGTGTLYEQFF.

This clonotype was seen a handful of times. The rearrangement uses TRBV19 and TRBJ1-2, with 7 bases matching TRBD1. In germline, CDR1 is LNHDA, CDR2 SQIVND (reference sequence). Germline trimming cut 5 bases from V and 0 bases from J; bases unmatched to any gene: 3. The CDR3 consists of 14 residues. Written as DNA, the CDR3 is TGTGCCAGTAGTCGGGACAGAACTAACTATGGCTACACCTTC. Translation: CASSRDRTNYGYTF.

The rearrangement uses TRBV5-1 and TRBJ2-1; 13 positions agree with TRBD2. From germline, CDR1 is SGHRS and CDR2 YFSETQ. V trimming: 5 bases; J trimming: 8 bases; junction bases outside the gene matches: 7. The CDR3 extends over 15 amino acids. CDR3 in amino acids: CASSWTSGSEDEQFF. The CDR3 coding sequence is TGCGCCAGCAGTTGGACTAGCGGGAGTGAGGATGAGCAGTTCTTC. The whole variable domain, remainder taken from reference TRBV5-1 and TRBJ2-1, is KAGVTQTPRYLIKTRGQQVTLSCSPISGHRSVSWYQQTPGQGLQFLFEYFSETQRNKGNFPGRFSGRQFSNSRSEMNVSTLELGDSALYLCASSWTSGSEDEQFFGPGTRLTVL.

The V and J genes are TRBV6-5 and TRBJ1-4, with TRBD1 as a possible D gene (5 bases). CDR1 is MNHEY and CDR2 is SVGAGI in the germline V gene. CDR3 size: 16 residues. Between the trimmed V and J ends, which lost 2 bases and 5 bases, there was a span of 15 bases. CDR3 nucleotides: TGTGCCAGCAGTTACGGTCGCAACTGGGGGAATGAAAAACTGTTTTTT. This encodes CASSYGRNWGNEKLFF.

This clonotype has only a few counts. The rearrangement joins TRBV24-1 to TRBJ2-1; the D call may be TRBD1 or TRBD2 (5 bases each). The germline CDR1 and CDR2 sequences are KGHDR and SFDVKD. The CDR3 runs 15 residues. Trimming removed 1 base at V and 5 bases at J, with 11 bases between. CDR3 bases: TGTGCCACCAGTGATTTACGGGACGACCACAATGAGCAGTTCTTC. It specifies CATSDLRDDHNEQFF.

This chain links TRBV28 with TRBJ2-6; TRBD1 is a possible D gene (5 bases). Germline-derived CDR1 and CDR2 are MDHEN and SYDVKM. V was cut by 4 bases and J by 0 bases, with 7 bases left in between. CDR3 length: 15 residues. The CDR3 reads CASSSQGSGANVLTF. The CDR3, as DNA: TGTGCCAGCAGTTCGCAGGGCTCTGGGGCCAACGTCCTGACTTTC.

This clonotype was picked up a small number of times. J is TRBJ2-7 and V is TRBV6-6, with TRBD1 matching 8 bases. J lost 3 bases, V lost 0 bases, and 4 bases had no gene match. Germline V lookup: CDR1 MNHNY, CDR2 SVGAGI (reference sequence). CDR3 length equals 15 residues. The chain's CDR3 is CASSYSGQANYEQYF. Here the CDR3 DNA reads TGTGCCAGCAGTTACTCGGGACAGGCAAACTACGAGCAGTACTTC.

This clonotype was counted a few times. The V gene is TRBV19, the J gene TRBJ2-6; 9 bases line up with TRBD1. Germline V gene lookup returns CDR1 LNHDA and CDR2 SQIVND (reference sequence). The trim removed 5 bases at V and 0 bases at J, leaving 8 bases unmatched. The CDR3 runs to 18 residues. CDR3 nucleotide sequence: TGTGCCAGTAGTGTCTGGGGGACAGGGAGCTCTGGGGCCAACGTCCTGACTTTC. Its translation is CASSVWGTGSSGANVLTF. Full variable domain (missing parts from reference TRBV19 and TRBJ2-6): DGGITQSPKYLFRKEGQNVTLSCEQNLNHDAMYWYRQDPGQGLRLIYYSQIVNDFQKGDIAEGYSVSREKKESFPLTVTSAQKNPTAFYLCASSVWGTGSSGANVLTFGAGSRLTVL.

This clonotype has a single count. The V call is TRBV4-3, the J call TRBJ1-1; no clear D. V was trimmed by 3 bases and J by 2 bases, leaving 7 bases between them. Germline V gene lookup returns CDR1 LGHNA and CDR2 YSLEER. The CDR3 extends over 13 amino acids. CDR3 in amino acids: CASSHNQNTEAFF. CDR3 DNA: TGCGCCAGCAGCCACAATCAAAACACTGAAGCTTTCTTT.

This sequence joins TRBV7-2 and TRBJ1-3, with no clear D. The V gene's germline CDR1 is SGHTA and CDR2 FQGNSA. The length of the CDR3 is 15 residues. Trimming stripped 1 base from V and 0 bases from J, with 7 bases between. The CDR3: CASSLVASSGNTIYF. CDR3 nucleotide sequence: TGTGCCAGCAGCTTAGTTGCATCCTCTGGAAACACCATATATTTT.